The clone carrying this T cell receptor beta chain was detected many times. Antigen specificity is unknown. The sample originates from a study of early T cells in non-severe SARS-CoV-2 infection. Study-wide background: Sequencing targeted bulk RNA from unsorted whole blood, leaving chains unpaired. Study observations and caveats: Matching results from VDJdb favored anti-spike CD8 responses, leaving private and CD4 specificities undetected.

CDR3 length equals 16 residues. Trimming cost V 1 base and J 7 bases; bases outside gene matches: 9. The germline V gene has CDR1 LGHDT and CDR2 YNNKEL (reference sequence). Individual cDNA molecules were tagged with unique molecular identifiers, the study reported. MiXCR, run by TCRdb on the 5' RACE reads, gives a single entry per CDR3 protein. The table lists about 58,000 distinct CDR3 sequences, approximately 12% of them singletons. The sequence derives from an adult who was a healthcare worker with PCR-confirmed SARS-CoV-2 infection or an uninfected control (not recorded which). The material sequenced was whole blood. J is TRBJ2-2 and V is TRBV3-1; 7 positions agree with TRBD1. This CDR3 is CASSQGLGQAVGELFF. CDR3 nucleotide sequence: TGTGCCAGCAGCCAAGGACTCGGACAGGCTGTCGGGGAGCTGTTTTTT.